The TCR beta chain under discussion was sequenced for a study of blood T cell repertoires in COVID-19. About the research overall: Acute and convalescent COVID-19 specimens originated in the United States, Italy and Spain. In each case, the material was cDNA or gDNA derived from T cells, B-cell-depleted T cells, or PBMCs.

In the original analysis: Amplifying reference gene primers gave estimates of nucleated cell counts. Method: immunoSEQ multiplex PCR; TCRdb's copy keeps in-frame clones and lacks some. Clone size and the V and J calls come from that table; the DNA yielded D and trimming. Of over 95,000 clones detected, about 85% appear once; the ten largest clones hold roughly 1.4%. What was sequenced was peripheral blood. The TCR sequence derives from a man between 45 and 60 years old with acute or convalescent COVID-19.

The CDR3 coding sequence is TGCGGATGCCGGGGTCTAGGCACCATATATTTT. Its protein product is CGCRGLGTIYF. The genes are TRBV23-1 and TRBJ1-3; D not certain. TRBV23-1 is flagged as an ORF with uncertain function. The CDR3 contains 11 residues.